A selection of T cell receptor beta chains follows, all from one sample in a study of blood T cell repertoires in COVID-19. TCRdb's table, derived via immunoSEQ multiplex PCR, lists solely in-frame clones and lacks some. The sample yields about 200,000 clones, 82% seen once. Sequencing input: peripheral blood. The receptor source for this set is a woman in her 70s with COVID-19, enrolled during active disease. Each CDR3 is given with its conserved first and last residue. A D gene is named only where the DNA matches it firmly. Expanded clones get a size class; other rows say once, few or many, or leave the size out.

cdr3_aa cdr3_nt j_call v_call clone_size d_call
CASSQNSGTSGRVDTQYF TGCGCCAGCAGCCAAAATTCCGGGACTAGCGGGAGGGTGGATACGCAGTATTTT TRBJ2-3 TRBV4-3 . TRBD2
CASSFVLSGDRSDEQFF TGTGCCAGCAGCTTCGTTCTCAGCGGGGATAGGTCCGATGAGCAGTTCTTC TRBJ2-1 TRBV7-9 . TRBD2
CASSLAQGAREQYF TGTGCCAGCAGCTTGGCACAGGGGGCTAGAGAGCAGTACTTC TRBJ2-7 TRBV5-5 few TRBD1
CASSAGTSGYEQYF TGTGCCAGCTCGGCCGGGACTAGCGGCTACGAGCAGTACTTC TRBJ2-7 TRBV18 . TRBD2
CASSTTGKDTEAFF TGTGCCAGTAGTACGACAGGGAAGGACACTGAAGCTTTCTTT TRBJ1-1 TRBV19 . TRBD1
CASSGQFSGFIFSNQPQHF TGTGCCAGCAGTGGACAGTTTTCTGGGTTCATTTTTAGCAATCAGCCCCAGCATTTT TRBJ1-5 TRBV2 few .
CAWSPDSFSGNTIYF TGTGCCTGGAGTCCAGACAGTTTCTCTGGAAACACCATATATTTT TRBJ1-3 TRBV30 many .
CASSTGTGGGETQYF TGCGCCAGCAGTACCGGGACAGGTGGGGGGGAGACCCAGTACTTC TRBJ2-5 TRBV5-1 few TRBD1
CASSLPQGISYGYTF TGTGCCAGCAGCTTACCCCAGGGTATTTCCTATGGCTACACCTTC TRBJ1-2 TRBV7-2 . .
CSASQVDSYEQYF TGCAGTGCTAGTCAGGTTGACTCCTACGAGCAGTACTTC TRBJ2-7 TRBV20-1 . .
CASRRQGQGYGYTF TGTGCCAGCAGAAGACAGGGACAGGGTTATGGCTACACCTTC TRBJ1-2 TRBV27 . TRBD1
CASSLDGESLREQFF TGTGCCAGCAGCTTGGACGGGGAGAGCCTTCGCGAGCAGTTCTTC TRBJ2-1 TRBV5-4 once .
CAGANNKLGAYGYTF TGTGCCGGAGCTAACAATAAGCTGGGGGCTTATGGCTACACCTTC TRBJ1-2 TRBV6-5 . .
CASSDTGELFF TGTGCCTCCTCGGACACCGGGGAGCTGTTTTTT TRBJ2-2 TRBV7-3 . .
CAWARGFPEAFF TGTGCCTGGGCAAGGGGTTTCCCTGAAGCTTTCTTT TRBJ1-1 TRBV30 . .
CASSLETGTGSPLHF TGCGCCAGCAGCTTGGAAACAGGGACGGGTTCACCCCTCCACTTT TRBJ1-6 TRBV5-1 . .
CASSQVGVKAQYF TGTGCCAGCAGCCAAGTAGGGGTTAAGGCGCAGTATTTT TRBJ2-3 TRBV3-1/TRBV3-2 . .
CASSSRLMSIGGHEQYF TGTGCCAGCAGTTCCCGACTAATGTCAATTGGTGGTCACGAGCAGTACTTC TRBJ2-7 TRBV27 few .
CATSQSGVFGYTF TGTGCCACCAGTCAATCCGGGGTATTTGGCTACACCTTC TRBJ1-2 TRBV24-1 once .
CASSSSLATNEKLFF TGTGCCAGCAGCTCTTCGCTAGCAACTAATGAAAAACTGTTTTTT TRBJ1-4 TRBV5-4 . .
CASRRDRLSFF TGTGCCAGCAGGAGGGACAGGCTGTCGTTCTTC TRBJ2-1 TRBV2 . TRBD1
CASSLQQGATEAFF TGTGCCAGCAGCTTGCAGCAGGGGGCCACTGAAGCTTTCTTT TRBJ1-1 TRBV5-4 . TRBD1
CSVGRGHTGELFF TGCAGCGTTGGGAGGGGGCACACCGGGGAGCTGTTTTTT TRBJ2-2 TRBV29-1 once .
CASSYRDRNTGELFF TGCGCCAGCAGCTACCGGGACAGGAACACCGGGGAGCTGTTTTTT TRBJ2-2 TRBV5-1 . TRBD1
CASSSIYSNTGELFF TGTGCCAGCAGTTCTATCTACTCGAACACCGGGGAGCTGTTTTTT TRBJ2-2 TRBV6-2/TRBV6-3 few .
CATSDAGLPNYQYF TGTGCCACCAGTGATGCGGGACTACCCAACTACCAGTACTTC TRBJ2-5 TRBV24-1 . TRBD2
CASSLTGGPWDEQFF TGTGCCAGCAGCTTGACGGGAGGGCCGTGGGATGAGCAGTTCTTC TRBJ2-1 TRBV7-3 few TRBD2
CASKLREYSNQPQHF TGTGCCAGCAAACTGAGGGAGTATAGCAATCAGCCCCAGCATTTT TRBJ1-5 TRBV28 . .
CASSPTGPNTEAFF TGTGCCAGCTCACCGACAGGACCGAACACTGAAGCTTTCTTT TRBJ1-1 TRBV18 . .
CATRAPGQGVTGELFF TGTGCCACCAGGGCCCCGGGACAGGGGGTCACCGGGGAGCTGTTTTTT TRBJ2-2 TRBV15 . TRBD1
CASSLNRGLEKLFF TGTGCCAGCAGCCTCAACAGGGGACTTGAAAAACTGTTTTTT TRBJ1-4 TRBV6-5 . TRBD1
CASSLESGVRETQYF TGTGCCAGCAGCTTGGAGAGCGGGGTAAGAGAGACCCAGTACTTC TRBJ2-5 TRBV5-6 . TRBD2
CASSRAGAEETQYF TGTGCCAGCTCACGTGCGGGAGCGGAAGAGACCCAGTACTTC TRBJ2-5 TRBV18 few TRBD2
CASSSGRKDTGELFF TGTGCCAGCAGCTCAGGGAGGAAAGACACCGGGGAGCTGTTTTTT TRBJ2-2 TRBV5-4 . .
CASSVDGLPYNEQFF TGTGCCAGCAGCGTAGACGGGTTGCCATACAATGAGCAGTTCTTC TRBJ2-1 TRBV9 . .
CASSISGQGDYEQYF TGTGCCAGTAGTATATCGGGACAGGGAGACTACGAGCAGTACTTC TRBJ2-7 TRBV19 . TRBD1
CAWRLDRANTGELFF TGTGCCTGGAGGCTGGACAGGGCAAACACCGGGGAGCTGTTTTTT TRBJ2-2 TRBV30 . TRBD1
CASRRTGSNSNQPQHF TGTGCCAGCAGAAGGACAGGGTCTAATAGCAATCAGCCCCAGCATTTT TRBJ1-5 TRBV6-6 . TRBD1
CASSYRDRISGYTF TGTGCCAGCAGTTACCGGGACAGGATAAGTGGCTACACCTTC TRBJ1-2 TRBV6-2/TRBV6-3 . TRBD1
CSVSVNTEAFF TGCAGCGTTAGCGTGAACACTGAAGCTTTCTTT TRBJ1-1 TRBV29-1 . .
CAITDTYEQYF TGTGCCATCACTGATACCTACGAGCAGTACTTC TRBJ2-7 TRBV10-3 . .
CASRDRQQKLSTDTQYF TGTGCCAGCAGGGATCGACAACAGAAGCTTTCCACAGATACGCAGTATTTT TRBJ2-3 TRBV28 once .
CASSGQGTGNTGELFF TGTGCCAGCAGCGGACAGGGGACAGGGAACACCGGGGAGCTGTTTTTT TRBJ2-2 TRBV28 . TRBD1
CASSRDRGANEQFF TGTGCCAGCAGCCGGGACAGGGGTGCTAATGAGCAGTTCTTC TRBJ2-1 TRBV28 . TRBD1
CASSGGGGNQPQHF TGTGCCAGCAGTGGGGGGGGTGGAAATCAGCCCCAGCATTTT TRBJ1-5 TRBV2 . .
CASSFSRPGSGNTIYF TGTGCCAGCAGTTTTTCCAGACCCGGGTCTGGAAACACCATATATTTT TRBJ1-3 TRBV28 . .
CASSLVSQGYYEQYF TGTGCCAGCAGCTTAGTCTCTCAGGGCTACTACGAGCAGTACTTC TRBJ2-7 TRBV7-2 . .
CASSPRQGARTEAFF TGTGCCAGCAGCCCGCGACAGGGGGCGCGAACTGAAGCTTTCTTT TRBJ1-1 TRBV7-2 . TRBD1
CASSVATQGPGYTF TGTGCCAGCAGCGTAGCTACCCAGGGGCCTGGCTACACCTTC TRBJ1-2 TRBV9 . .
CASSPTPGLAGGTSYEQYF TGTGCCAGCAGCCCGACCCCGGGACTAGCGGGAGGAACGTCCTACGAGCAGTACTTC TRBJ2-7 TRBV9 . TRBD2
CASSLGQGGTNYGYTF TGTGCCAGCAGCTTGGGACAGGGAGGGACTAACTATGGCTACACCTTC TRBJ1-2 TRBV11-2 . TRBD1
CASSLNGPLTSDEQYF TGTGCCAGCAGCTTAAATGGCCCCCTCACTAGCGACGAGCAGTACTTC TRBJ2-7 TRBV7-2 . TRBD2
CASSLSVGNTIYF TGTGCCAGCAGTTTATCAGTTGGAAACACCATATATTTT TRBJ1-3 TRBV28 . .